This entry is about one T cell receptor beta chain. The data were obtained in a study of OX40 agonist ivuxolimab in advanced cancers. On the study more broadly: Ivuxolimab, which patients received intravenously every 2 weeks, was dosed at 0.01 to 10 mg/kg. Patients treated during dose escalation were battling hepatocellular carcinoma, melanoma, renal cell or head and neck cancer.

This CDR3 region has 11 residues. The V gene's germline CDR1 is SGDLS and CDR2 YYNGEE. V dropped 4 bases and J dropped 9 bases, with 9 bases sitting between them. Here immunoSEQ multiplex PCR was the method, and the copy in TCRdb shows in-frame clones only, minus some. The data contain approximately 18,000 clones, about four fifths of them singletons. This material consisted of CD4+ or CD8+ T cells sorted from blood, taken in a trial of the OX40 agonist ivuxolimab. The source of this sequence is an adult with an advanced solid tumor such as melanoma, head and neck, liver or kidney cancer. The chain combines TRBV9 with TRBJ2-3; no clear D. CDR3 in amino acids: CASSTMGTQYF. CDR3 bases: TGTGCCAGCAGCACTATGGGGACGCAGTATTTT.